The text below deals with one TCR beta chain. There are many counts of this clonotype. Its antigen is currently not known. No qualities accompany the bases; no much larger clone lies one base away. From cysteine to phenylalanine, the CDR3 is 14 amino acids long. Only the CDR3 region is kept as DNA, spanning 42 bases read in frame from base 1. V and J are truncated by 2 bases and 6 bases respectively, leaving an intervening sequence of 12 bases. Genomic DNA was used as template for profiling of TCR beta VDJ combinations and CDR3 sequences. An Illumina HiSeq 2000 was used for TCR repertoire sequencing. The authors' pipeline ran thus. TRBV/TRBJ rearrangement plots, CDR3 size and DJ length profiles, and Simpson's diversity index were used to assess repertoires. The most abundant DNA sequence in the deep sequencing data was defined as the immunodominant clone. CDR3 amino acid sequences were screened for sharing across subjects and compared with published repertoires and the VDJdb database. TCRdb reworked the public reads: Q25 trimming with fastp, MiXCR clone assembly, productive beta chains retained. Rows matching on CDR3 protein sequence are summarized as one entry with the most common DNA and genes. TCRdb's processing, not the study's, gives the V and J calls here. The sample table records 150,000 to 200,000 distinct CDR3 sequences; around 50% of these occur just once. The biggest ten clones account for roughly 13% of the sample.

The source of the sample is a study of CD8+CD57+ T cells in acquired aplastic anemia (dated by TCRdb to the late 2010s). As for the study more broadly: DNA extracted from sorted CD4+ and CD8+ cells had a mean of roughly 3.4 ug, with a range of about 0.18 to 27.4 ug. CD8+CD57+ expansion was defined as frequency above the mean frequency observed in healthy subjects. Study-wide conclusions, independent of this receptor: Although 25 to 30 CD8+ CDR3 sequences were shared by patients and controls, these sequences appeared highly expressed in patients and within the immunodominant clones of patients. Patients and healthy controls showed no significant difference in CD8+ Simpson's diversity (P=0.060).

The patients picked for sequencing were ones in whom flow cytometry had shown an expansion of CD8+CD57+ cells. All patients had severe acquired aplastic anemia diagnosed by International Study of Aplastic Anemia and Agranulocytosis and Camitta criteria. At the time blood was sampled, none of the patients had received any therapy. TCR repertoires of sorted CD4+ and CD8+ blood T cells from severe aplastic anemia patients and healthy subjects were deep-sequenced in the study. Patients were enrolled in the USA under clinicaltrials.gov protocols 00001620, 01623167, 00001397, 00071045, 00081523 and 00961064. Ficoll-Paque density gradient centrifugation was used to isolate peripheral blood mononuclear cells. Before DNA was extracted, CD4+ and CD8+ T cells were sorted using either FACS or magnetic beads.

Sequences were obtained from sorted CD4+, CD8+, or CD8+CD57+ T cells (not recorded which) from PBMCs. This TCR derives from a human donor with aplastic anemia. Recombination connected TRBV12-3 or TRBV12-4 to TRBJ2-3, with no D gene named confidently. The sequence in DNA is TGTGCCAGCAGTTTAAGGCTACCCCCGGATACGCAGTATTTT. It is translated as CASSLRLPPDTQYF.